The rows below give T cell receptor beta chains drawn from one sample of a study of cytomegalovirus exposure and HLA in healthy donors. Assay: immunoSEQ multiplex PCR; the TCRdb copy retains only in-frame clones and omits some. This table holds about 200,000 clones, just under 70% found once. The sequenced material came from PBMCs. The receptors were sampled from a man aged 35-49 years in good health and CMV-seropositive. Each CDR3 is given with its conserved first and last residue. A D gene is named only where the DNA matches it firmly. Not every row has a clone size; where given, it reads once, few, many or a size class.

-	14	-	TRBV6-5	TRBJ1-1	TGTGCCAGCAGTTACGACAGCCCGAACACTGAAGCTTTCTTT	CASSYDSPNTEAFF
TRBD2	16	-	TRBV27	TRBJ2-5	TGTGCCAGCAGTCCACACGGACTAGCGGCGCAAGAGACCCAGTACTTC	CASSPHGLAAQETQYF
TRBD1	16	-	TRBV18	TRBJ2-2	TGTGCCAGCTCACCTGAGTACAGGGGAAACACCGGGGAGCTGTTTTTT	CASSPEYRGNTGELFF
-	16	-	TRBV19	TRBJ1-5	TGTGCCAGTAGTATCATGGCGGGGGATAGCAATCAGCCCCAGCATTTT	CASSIMAGDSNQPQHF
TRBD2	19	-	TRBV7-2	TRBJ2-7	TGTGCCAGCAGCTTCCTATTGCTAGCGGGGGCCGTCGGAGAGCACGAGCAGTACTTC	CASSFLLLAGAVGEHEQYF
-	16	few	TRBV18	TRBJ2-3	TGTGCCAGCTCACCATCCGTCTTCCAACGCGGTGATACGCAGTATTTT	CASSPSVFQRGDTQYF
-	14	-	TRBV5-6	TRBJ2-1	TGTGCCAGCAGCTTGGGGTTACAGGGTAATGAGCAGTTCTTC	CASSLGLQGNEQFF
-	12	-	TRBV6-6	TRBJ1-2	TGTGCCAGCAGTTACCGACGGGGAGGCTACACCTTC	CASSYRRGGYTF
TRBD1	14	-	TRBV29-1	TRBJ1-2	TGCAGCGTACGTGGGGACAGGACTAACTATGGCTACACCTTC	CSVRGDRTNYGYTF
-	15	once	TRBV19	TRBJ2-1	TGTGCCAGCGCAGAGACAGGAGTTCCCTACAATGAGCAGTTCTTC	CASAETGVPYNEQFF
-	11	-	TRBV7-9	TRBJ1-2	TGTGCCAGCACCCCAGGGGCTGGCTACACCTTC	CASTPGAGYTF
-	14	-	TRBV6-5	TRBJ2-7	TGTGCCAGCAGTTACGGACTGGGCAGGTACGAGCAGTACTTC	CASSYGLGRYEQYF
-	14	once	TRBV7-2	TRBJ2-7	TGTGCCAGCAGCTTGGGGCAGGGGGGCTACGAGCAGTACTTC	CASSLGQGGYEQYF
TRBD1	15	-	TRBV2	TRBJ1-2	TGTGCCAGCAAACGGGACAGGGAGGTCAACTATGGCTACACCTTC	CASKRDREVNYGYTF
TRBD1	17	-	TRBV9	TRBJ1-5	TGTGCCAGCAGCGCCCCTTCGACAGGGGAGTCTAATCAGCCCCAGCATTTT	CASSAPSTGESNQPQHF
TRBD1	15	-	TRBV5-1	TRBJ1-1	TGCGCCAGCAGCTTGGGACAGGGAAAGAGGGCTGAAGCTTTCTTT	CASSLGQGKRAEAFF
TRBD1	15	-	TRBV10-3	TRBJ1-2	TGTGCCATCAGTGAGAGACAGGGCACCCACTATGGCTACACCTTC	CAISERQGTHYGYTF
-	13	-	TRBV10-3	TRBJ1-5	TGTGCCATCAGGCCGGGCGGGGTCGGGCCCCAGCATTTT	CAIRPGGVGPQHF
-	16	-	TRBV19	TRBJ2-6	TGTGCCAGTAGTACCCGTCAGAACTCTGGGGCCAACGTCCTGACTTTC	CASSTRQNSGANVLTF
-	15	-	TRBV4-1	TRBJ2-7	TGCGCCAGCAGCCAGGGTTTCGGAGGCTCCTACGAGCAGTACTTC	CASSQGFGGSYEQYF
-	13	-	TRBV5-6	TRBJ2-5	TGTGCCAGCAGCTTTACTTTCCAAGAGACCCAGTACTTC	CASSFTFQETQYF
TRBD2	16	-	TRBV19	TRBJ2-2	TGTGCCAGTAGTACTGAAAGCTGGGGGGGCACCGGGGAGCTGTTTTTT	CASSTESWGGTGELFF
-	14	-	TRBV19	TRBJ2-7	TGTGCCAGTAGTAACCCAGGGATTACCTACGAGCAGTACTTC	CASSNPGITYEQYF
-	15	-	TRBV2	TRBJ1-6	TGTGCCAGCGGAGCCACCGGGGGGGATCGCTCACCCCTCCACTTT	CASGATGGDRSPLHF
TRBD2	15	-	TRBV18	TRBJ2-3	TGTGCCAGCTCACCACGCCCTAGCGGGACAGATACGCAGTATTTT	CASSPRPSGTDTQYF
-	15	-	TRBV7-2	TRBJ1-4	TGTGCCAGCAGCTTAGTTGGGCCTCCTAATGAAAAACTGTTTTTT	CASSLVGPPNEKLFF
TRBD1	16	-	TRBV28	TRBJ2-7	TGTGCCAGCAGTTTACGACAGGGGGCCCCCAGGAGCGAGCAGTACTTC	CASSLRQGAPRSEQYF
TRBD2	15	-	TRBV5-1	TRBJ2-1	TGCGCCAGCAGCAATAGCGGGGACTCCTACAATGAGCAGTTCTTC	CASSNSGDSYNEQFF
TRBD1	14	-	TRBV11-3	TRBJ2-7	TGTGCCAGCAGTTCCGGGACAGGGGGCTACGAGCAGTACTTC	CASSSGTGGYEQYF
-	14	-	TRBV7-2	TRBJ2-2	TGTGCCAGCAGCCGAGTGGGGGGCACCGGGGAGCTGTTTTTT	CASSRVGGTGELFF
TRBD1	13	once	TRBV19	TRBJ1-5	TGTGCCAGTAATCAGGGGGTCTTAGGGCCCCAGCATTTT	CASNQGVLGPQHF
-	14	-	TRBV25-1	TRBJ2-5	TGTGCCAGCAGTGAATATGTCCATCAAGAGACCCAGTACTTC	CASSEYVHQETQYF
TRBD1	13	-	TRBV5-4	TRBJ2-7	TGTGCCAGCAGCACGACGACAGGGAATGAGCAGTACTTC	CASSTTTGNEQYF
-	15	-	TRBV5-6	TRBJ1-5	TGTGCCAGCAGCTTGGCGGGAGTGGGCAATCAGCCCCAGCATTTT	CASSLAGVGNQPQHF
-	16	-	TRBV7-2	TRBJ2-5	TGTGCCAGCAGCTTAGGGACAGCGGCGTCCGGGGAAACCCAGTACTTC	CASSLGTAASGETQYF
-	16	-	TRBV6-5	TRBJ2-5	TGTGCCAGCAGTTCCACTCCCAATGGGGCTAAAGAGACCCAGTACTTC	CASSSTPNGAKETQYF
-	18	-	TRBV15	TRBJ2-2	TGTGCCACCAGCAGAGTGCAGGCCCCATCCGCGAACACCGGGGAGCTGTTTTTT	CATSRVQAPSANTGELFF
TRBD2	15	few	TRBV6-6	TRBJ2-5	TGTGCCAGCAGTTCCTCGGGGGGGGTACAAGAGACCCAGTACTTC	CASSSSGGVQETQYF
-	13	-	TRBV10-3	TRBJ2-3	TGTGCCATCACCAAAACAGGCACAGATACGCAGTATTTT	CAITKTGTDTQYF
TRBD1	15	once	TRBV7-9	TRBJ2-1	TGTGCCAGCAGCTCGGGACAGGGGGCATGGGATGAGCAGTTCTTC	CASSSGQGAWDEQFF